The entry below describes one T cell receptor beta chain. Its specific antigen is unknown. Base qualities are missing; no much larger clone stands one base away. Cut back by 0 bases and 2 bases, the V and J ends lie 10 bases apart. From the cysteine through the phenylalanine, the CDR3 covers 15 amino acids. CDR3 DNA only is kept here, 45 bases in frame from base 1. CDR1 SGDLS and CDR2 YYNGEE were looked up in the germline V gene. The cohort was made up of 650 to 700 healthy bone marrow donors. At the time of sampling, all cohort members were nominally healthy, though unrecorded immune exposures were likely present. The donor was CMV seronegative and was included in the group of around 320 seronegative cohort members. Each donor provided a peripheral blood sample, and peripheral blood mononuclear cells were used for TCR beta sequencing. Genomic DNA was extracted from the blood cell samples with the Qiagen DNeasy Blood Extraction Kit.

This specimen comes from a study of cytomegalovirus exposure and HLA in healthy donors listed by TCRdb under 2017. About the investigation overall: According to an earlier analysis of 550 to 700 of the donors, about 180 million T cells yielded over 90 million unique TCR beta sequences and about 300 Gb of sequence data. An early release that covered 500 to 800 HLA-typed donors contained approximately 290 gigabases of sequencing data and 80 million or so unique TCR sequences. Of the roughly 400 genotyped donors, 81% were placed in the genetic ancestry cluster associated with self-reported Caucasian donors. The study aimed to test whether signatures of past pathogen exposure could be identified by cataloging public T cell receptors. Using immunosequencing, the study profiled T cell repertoires from around 670 subjects and related those repertoires to cytomegalovirus serostatus. In addition to the first cohort of about 650 subjects, a separate validation cohort of 100 to 150 different subjects was used. To predict cytomegalovirus infection status, the study combined high-throughput TCR immunosequencing, statistical association of individual TCRs with disease status, and machine learning. A later analysis re-analyzed previously published TCR beta repertoires from approximately 670 donors and added high-resolution HLA genotyping to study TCR occurrence patterns. The later analysis used no new phenotypic data to find candidate immune exposures, relying instead on TCR beta sequences and their occurrence across donors. To decide whether each TCR beta V gene segment behaved as functional or pseudogenic, an earlier analysis of several hundred of the donors relied on high-throughput TCR beta sequencing. Donor age, sex, ethnicity and CMV serostatus were compiled alongside the repertoire data. A later genetic analysis took genome-wide SNP genotypes for about 55% of the roughly 670 donors and used that subset as a discovery cohort. All discovery cohort repertoires had been generated on a single sequencing platform. Both class I and class II loci were covered by HLA typing, at four-digit resolution. Typing coverage differed by locus: A, B, C, DRB1 and DQB1 were typed in roughly 620-630 donors, DQA1 in about 560, DPA1 in 600 to 610, and DPB1 in 450 to 480. Because of strong linkage in the cohort, roughly five DR-DQ haplotypes were treated as single units for association and clustering. Across 398 genotyped donors of the cohort, an average of about 200,000 unique TCR beta nucleotide sequences per donor were sequenced, and roughly 17% of those sequences were non-productive.

The paper as a whole reports these results and caveats: Linkage disequilibrium might explain the correlated functional status among segregating V segments, but an unknown experimental factor could not be excluded. The study gave a list of roughly 150 TCR beta chains associated with cytomegalovirus. A later genetic analysis reported fewer N-insertions in productive TCRs among donors in an Asian-associated ancestry cluster than the roughly 620-donor mean. A further reported finding was that TCR beta sequences accurately predicted the HLA-A and HLA-B alleles for most subjects in the first cohort. For the cohort, immune exposure information was limited to CMV serostatus. When HLA alleles, especially DR and DQ, strongly co-occurred, attributing TCR associations to individual alleles was difficult. V-gene and J-gene trimming of TCR beta chains was associated with a missense DCLRE1C variant in a later genetic analysis, and the association was replicated in an independent cohort. Because counts were too low, roughly 17 rarely observed V segments, including chromosome 9 orphons, were left out of the earlier analysis of 500 to 750 of the donors. Most TCR sequences were seen in very few donors, while some public TCRs were found in many individuals. According to a later analysis, TCR association rates differed among HLA loci, with DRB1 alleles showing the most associated TCRs and HLA-C alleles showing the fewest. The sequencing pipeline was judged likely to have produced a cluster of highly shared sequence variants as a technical artifact. Three of the identified cytomegalovirus-associated TCR beta chains were confirmed in vitro to be specific for cytomegalovirus antigens. It was suggested by the authors that the approach could potentially be generalized to other disease states and immunological phenotypes. The 87-base-pair reads could not distinguish some IMGT-functional V segments, including TRBV6-2 and TRBV6-3, so those segments were excluded. Broadly in line with IMGT annotations, most TCR beta V segments showed up in productive rearrangements about 87% or about 30% of the time in an earlier analysis of around 550 of the donors. In a later analysis, HLA-associated TCR beta chains showed more clonal expansion and lower generation probabilities than non-associated chains that were equally common. Several of the top co-occurrence clusters appeared to be linked to parvovirus B19, influenza, CMV and Epstein-Barr virus, according to a later analysis. Because some donors lacked HLA typing at each locus, the association tests relied only on the typed subset. Specific HLA alleles were associated with 15,000 to 20,000 TCR beta sequences at a false discovery rate of 0.05 in a later analysis. Presence/absence analyses assumed roughly uniform sequencing depth across donors, an assumption that may not hold. A later analysis found that most CMV-associated TCR beta chains appeared HLA-restricted, with HLA associations seemingly driven largely by CMV exposure. Cytomegalovirus status was reported to be diagnosed by the classifier with high specificity and sensitivity in both the original and validation cohorts. The cohort was sequenced for TCR beta chains only, and without alpha or paired-chain data the features that could be detected were limited.

Libraries were built with the immunoSEQ multiplex PCR assay. The multiplex PCR relied on a mix of 60 forward primers for TCR Vbeta segments and 13 reverse primers for TCR Jbeta segments. A multiplex PCR assay on genomic DNA amplified the CDR3 region of rearranged TCR beta genes. Amplified TCR beta libraries were sequenced as 87-base-pair reads on the Illumina HiSeq System. The authors' analysis ran thus. Across the 500 to 700 repertoires, a later analysis counted 80 million or so unique TCR beta chains, 8.5 million to 12 million of which were shared by at least two donors. Raw reads were error-corrected and collapsed into unique sequences by a nearest-neighbor algorithm in which closely related sequences were merged to remove PCR and sequencing errors. V, D and J gene segments were assigned by aligning CDR3 sequences to IMGT reference sequences. For a sequence to be retained, a match of at least six nucleotides to both a V gene segment and a J gene segment was required. A rearrangement counted as productive if the CDR3 had no stop codons and remained in frame with V and J, and every other rearrangement counted as non-productive. CDR3 was defined according to IMGT convention as the region running from the second conserved V-encoded cysteine to the conserved J-encoded phenylalanine. Sequences without an unambiguous match to a single V gene segment were excluded from the earlier analysis of a few hundred of the donors. An earlier analysis of a few hundred of the donors called V segments functional above 56.7% productive rearrangements and segregating when the between-donor standard deviation exceeded 5%. To diagnose cytomegalovirus status from the catalog of TCR beta chain sequences, a statistical classification framework was built. In a later analysis, TCR nucleotide sequences were compared against IMGT/GENE-DB human TR gene sequences so that V and J genes could be assigned. A later analysis assigned CDR3 sequences and most-parsimonious VDJ recombination scenarios with the TCRdist pipeline. In a later analysis, every TCR beta chain was defined by the combination of its CDR3 amino acid sequence and its V-gene family, and reads without a unique V-gene family were dropped. In a later analysis, some 600 highly shared, low-generation-probability nucleotide sequences were removed to address suspected cross-contamination and a sequencing artifact. In a later analysis, a clonal expansion index for each public chain was calculated from normalized within-repertoire ranks of inferred template counts. In a later analysis, generation probabilities were computed with a VDJ recombination model fitted to out-of-frame rearrangements, and the resulting probabilities were checked against IGoR. In a later analysis, hypergeometric tests were used to score TCR-TCR, TCR-HLA and TCR-CMV co-occurrence, with a repertoire-size bias correction applied to TCR pairs. In a later analysis, false discovery rates were estimated by permuting HLA or CMV assignments 20 times. In a later analysis, co-occurring TCRs were grouped with DBSCAN, and TCRdist sequence similarity was added when clustering was performed within HLA-allele-positive subsets. Repertoires with fewer than 30,000 or more than 120,000 public chains, plus five repertoires with anomalous nucleotide sharing, were excluded from co-occurrence clustering. The clones in this table, taken by TCRdb from immuneACCESS, are in-frame only. Not every clone is retained; where verified, under half of the shortfall comes from an unresolved V gene, and the cause of the rest is unknown. D and trimming were read from the DNA, whereas the V and J calls and clone size are those reported in that table. The sample yields about 160,000 clones; 75% were counted once. Approximately 2.3% of the sample rests with the top ten.

Sequencing used PBMCs. The TCR comes from a female donor in good health and CMV-seronegative. The rearrangement joined TRBV9 to TRBJ2-3; a tentative D call is TRBD2 (5 bases match). The nucleotides are TGTGCCAGCAGCGTAGACGAGGGATACACAGATACGCAGTATTTT. This codes for CASSVDEGYTDTQYF.